Listed here are 13 T cell receptor beta chains from one sample, sequenced in a study of control samples from healthy donors and cancer patients. Measured with immunoSEQ multiplex PCR; TCRdb has only the in-frame clones, and not every one. The sample has about 12,000 clones, roughly 95% seen once; the top ten hold 20% to 30%. The sequencing sample was made of PBMCs. The source of these receptors is a man between 70 and 80 years old with head and neck cancer.

This chain joins TRBV19 and TRBJ1-4; D gene ambiguous. V lost 4 bases and J lost 3, with 12 bases in between. This CDR3 is 15 amino acids long. CDR1 and CDR2 (germline): LNHDA, SQIVND (reference sequence). This CDR3 reads CASSNLQRSNEKLFF. For the CDR3, the DNA is TGTGCCAGTAGTAACCTGCAGAGGTCTAATGAAAAACTGTTTTTT.

The genes are TRBV5-8 and TRBJ1-6; TRBD1 matches at 7 bases. Germline loops: CDR1 SGHTS, CDR2 YDEGEE. The V segment lost 2 bases and the J segment 10 bases; nucleotides outside the gene matches: 3. The CDR3 is made up of 13 amino acids. The CDR3 bases are TGTGCCAGCAGCTTACAGGGGTTCTCACCCCTCCACTTT. Amino acids: CASSLQGFSPLHF.

The gene calls are TRBV28 and TRBJ2-7, with TRBD1 identical over 7 bases. The CDR3 runs 17 residues. Germline trimming cut 3 bases from V and 0 bases from J; bases unmatched to any gene: 11. CDR1 and CDR2 from the germline V gene are MDHEN and SYDVKM. This chain's CDR3 is CASSFPKGQKSSYEQYF. The CDR3 DNA reads as TGTGCCAGCAGTTTCCCAAAGGGACAGAAGAGCTCCTACGAGCAGTACTTC.

The chain recombines TRBV3-1 (or the pseudogene TRBV3-2) with TRBJ1-1, with unresolved D. V shed 1 base and J shed 4 bases, with 13 bases lying between them. The CDR3 runs 15 residues. Germline CDR1 is LGHDT and CDR2 is YNNKEL (reference sequence). The CDR3 DNA sequence: TGTGCCAGCAGCCAAGGCGCATGGAGGGCCACTGAAGCTTTCTTT. Translation: CASSQGAWRATEAFF.

The chain combines TRBV3-1 (or the pseudogene TRBV3-2) with TRBJ2-1; a possible D gene is TRBD2 (5 bases). Trimming removed 1 base from V and 9 bases from J, with 7 bases in between. There are 12 residues in the CDR3. The germline V gene has CDR1 LGHDT and CDR2 YNNKEL (reference sequence). The CDR3 region is CASSQGAGEQFF. The CDR3 DNA is TGTGCCAGCAGCCAAGGGGCGGGTGAGCAGTTCTTC.

The gene calls are TRBV9 and TRBJ2-1; possible D gene TRBD2, 5 bases. Germline V CDR1 and CDR2: SGDLS, YYNGEE. CDR3 length equals 16 residues. The V gene lost 0 bases and the J gene lost 5 bases, with 15 bases spanning the gap. The CDR3 sequence is CASSVGGNPTHNEQFF. The CDR3 region has the DNA TGTGCCAGCAGCGTAGGAGGGAACCCCACACACAATGAGCAGTTCTTC.

The rearrangement joins TRBV29-1 to TRBJ2-7; the D call may be TRBD1 or TRBD2 (5 bases each). This CDR3 is 13 amino acids long. V dropped 3 bases and J dropped 0 bases, with 9 bases sitting between them. Germline CDR1 is SQVTM and CDR2 is ANQGSEA. The DNA for the CDR3 is TGCAGCGTTGATGGGGGAAGCTCCTACGAGCAGTACTTC. Encoded protein: CSVDGGSSYEQYF.

J is TRBJ1-1 and V is TRBV6-5; D remains unclear. There are 13 residues in the CDR3. From germline, CDR1 is MNHEY and CDR2 SVGAGI. V dropped 0 bases and J dropped 6 bases, with 8 bases sitting between them. The CDR3, as DNA: TGTGCCAGCAGTTACTCCGACCAGGCTGAAGCTTTCTTT. Its translation: CASSYSDQAEAFF.

The genes are TRBV28 and TRBJ2-1; D might be TRBD2 (7 bases). Between the trimmed V and J ends, which lost 3 bases and 9 bases, there was a span of 18 bases. This CDR3 has 15 residues. Germline CDR1 MDHEN, CDR2 SYDVKM. The CDR3 loop is CASSFVGGGGGEQFF. The CDR3 DNA follows: TGTGCCAGCAGTTTCGTGGGAGGGGGTGGAGGTGAGCAGTTCTTC.

The chain has TRBV4-1 and TRBJ1-3; the D gene is possibly TRBD1 (6 bases). CDR3 size: 15 residues. Trimming shortened V by 2 bases and J by 6 bases, and 14 bases separated the two germline ends. Germline V CDR1 and CDR2: MGHRA, YSYEKL. CDR3 nucleotides: TGCGCCAGCAGCCAATACAGGGAATCGGAAAACACCATATATTTT. The encoded protein is CASSQYRESENTIYF.

This clone was picked up one time. The genes are TRBV4-1 and TRBJ2-7, with D unresolved. The CDR3 is made up of 14 amino acids. V gave up 0 bases and J gave up 2 bases, with 8 bases separating them. Germline CDR1 reads MGHRA; CDR2 reads YSYEKL. The CDR3 DNA reads as TGCGCCAGCAGCCAAGATTTATCCGCCTACGAGCAGTACTTC. Its protein product is CASSQDLSAYEQYF.

This chain uses TRBV6-5 with TRBJ2-3; D not resolved. Germline values: CDR1 MNHEY, CDR2 SVGAGI. V was cut by 6 bases and J by 6 bases, with 7 bases left in between. The CDR3 loop spans 11 amino acids. The CDR3 DNA sequence: TGTGCCAGCAGCCTCGCGGATACGCAGTATTTT. Translated: CASSLADTQYF.

The chain couples TRBV20-1 to TRBJ2-7; no reliable D call. Germline assignment: CDR1 DFQATT and CDR2 SNEGSKA (reference sequence). The CDR3 totals 11 residues. V was shortened by 6 bases and J by 4 bases, with 10 bases between the two germline ends. CDR3 protein: CSATVEYEQYF. CDR3 in DNA: TGCAGTGCAACCGTCGAATACGAGCAGTACTTC.